These T cell receptor beta chains were read from a single sample in a study of blood T cell repertoires in COVID-19. TCRdb keeps only in-frame clones here, not all; method: immunoSEQ multiplex PCR. The sample contains more than 250,000 clones, 83% of which appear only once. Sequencing input: peripheral blood. The receptors here all came from a woman aged 45-65 years with acute or convalescent COVID-19. Both conserved end residues are part of each CDR3. The D gene is left open where the match is weak. Clone sizes are given selectively: once, few, many, or a class where the clone is expanded.

clone size | J gene | V gene | D gene | CDR3 protein | CDR3 DNA
. | TRBJ2-7 | TRBV7-2 | . | CASSLLSGVSAAPIPYF | TGTGCCAGCAGCTTATTATCGGGAGTTTCGGCAGCCCCCATCCCTTACTTC
. | TRBJ2-2 | TRBV3-1/TRBV3-2 | TRBD2 | CASSPQSGRAVGAGELFF | TGTGCCAGCAGCCCCCAGAGCGGGAGGGCCGTGGGGGCCGGGGAGCTGTTTTTT
. | TRBJ1-2 | TRBV2 | . | CASSPDRNYGYTF | TGTGCCAGCAGTCCTGACAGGAACTATGGCTACACCTTC
few | TRBJ2-2 | TRBV11-3 | . | CASSFSPPAGSNTGELFF | TGTGCCAGCAGCTTTAGTCCCCCCGCGGGGTCGAACACCGGGGAGCTGTTTTTT
once | TRBJ1-5 | TRBV19 | . | CASSRGTGNQPQHF | TGTGCCAGTAGTCGGGGGACGGGCAATCAGCCCCAGCATTTT
. | TRBJ2-3 | TRBV12-3/TRBV12-4 | . | CAGGWADTQYF | TGTGCCGGGGGGTGGGCAGATACGCAGTATTTT
few | TRBJ2-1 | TRBV24-1 | TRBD2 | CATTTSGTFCEQFF | TGTGCCACCACGACTAGCGGAACTTTTTGTGAGCAGTTCTTC
. | TRBJ2-5 | TRBV12-5 | . | CASESRGETQYF | TGTGCTAGTGAGTCCCGGGGGGAGACCCAGTACTTC
. | TRBJ1-2 | TRBV4-1 | TRBD1 | CASSPPTGTFYGYTF | TGCGCCAGCAGCCCTCCGACAGGGACCTTCTATGGCTACACCTTC
. | TRBJ1-3 | TRBV30 | . | CAWSVPGAGNTIYF | TGTGCCTGGAGTGTACCAGGGGCTGGAAACACCATATATTTT
few | TRBJ1-2 | TRBV19 | . | CASSVGTGSSNYGYTF | TGTGCCAGTAGTGTGGGAACAGGGTCTTCTAACTATGGCTACACCTTC
. | TRBJ1-5 | TRBV2 | . | CASSERRDGGQPQHF | TGTGCCAGCAGTGAAAGGAGGGACGGCGGACAGCCCCAGCATTTT
. | TRBJ1-5 | TRBV6-2/TRBV6-3 | . | CASSYSVIGQSSNQPQHF | TGTGCCAGCAGTTACTCGGTCATAGGACAGTCAAGCAATCAGCCCCAGCATTTT
. | TRBJ1-4 | TRBV30 | . | CAWSSSGTRGGKLFF | TGTGCCTGGAGTTCCTCCGGGACCAGGGGCGGGAAACTGTTTTTT
. | TRBJ1-5 | TRBV5-4 | . | CASSLDPEGHPQHF | TGTGCCAGCAGCCTTGACCCTGAGGGTCATCCCCAGCATTTT
once | TRBJ1-3 | TRBV20-1 | . | CSASVSSGNTIYF | TGCAGTGCTAGTGTATCCTCTGGAAACACCATATATTTT
. | TRBJ2-7 | TRBV6-2/TRBV6-3 | TRBD2 | CAGSYQTSGSSEQYF | TGTGCCGGCAGTTACCAAACTAGCGGGAGTAGCGAGCAGTACTTC
. | TRBJ2-1 | TRBV7-9 | . | CASSGASYNEQFF | TGTGCCAGCAGCGGAGCCTCCTACAATGAGCAGTTCTTC
. | TRBJ1-1 | TRBV6-6 | TRBD1 | CASTLTGGNTEAFF | TGTGCCAGCACCTTGACAGGGGGGAACACTGAAGCTTTCTTT
. | TRBJ1-5 | TRBV19 | . | CASSNYDQPQHF | TGTGCCAGTAGTAACTACGATCAGCCCCAGCATTTT
. | TRBJ1-2 | TRBV27 | TRBD1 | CASRRSGGRSYGYTF | TGTGCCAGCAGGAGATCAGGGGGCCGTAGCTATGGCTACACCTTC
. | TRBJ2-1 | TRBV5-1 | . | CASSLLDSEQFF | TGCGCCAGCAGCTTGCTAGATAGTGAGCAGTTCTTC
. | TRBJ1-2 | TRBV19 | TRBD1 | CASSTHRGTYGYTF | TGTGCCAGTAGTACTCACAGGGGGACCTATGGCTACACCTTC
. | TRBJ1-1 | TRBV29-1 | . | CSVEETVSEAFF | TGCAGCGTTGAGGAGACAGTGAGTGAAGCTTTCTTT
. | TRBJ2-1 | TRBV7-2 | TRBD2 | CASTLLAGAIAQFF | TGTGCCAGCACCTTACTAGCGGGAGCAATCGCGCAGTTCTTC
. | TRBJ2-7 | TRBV6-5 | . | CASSLVPGPSYEQYF | TGTGCCAGCAGTTTGGTCCCTGGGCCCTCCTACGAGCAGTACTTC
. | TRBJ2-5 | TRBV6-5 | TRBD1 | CASSQDREETQYF | TGTGCCAGCAGTCAGGACAGGGAAGAGACCCAGTACTTC
. | TRBJ2-1 | TRBV9 | . | CASSVQGGYNEQFF | TGTGCCAGCAGCGTACAGGGAGGCTACAATGAGCAGTTCTTC
. | TRBJ1-6 | TRBV7-2 | . | CASSLGGSTYNSPLHF | TGTGCCAGCAGCTTAGGCGGATCTACATATAATTCACCCCTCCACTTT
few | TRBJ1-1 | TRBV24-1 | . | CATTKQGVTEAFF | TGTGCCACCACGAAACAAGGGGTAACTGAAGCTTTCTTT
. | TRBJ2-5 | TRBV7-2 | TRBD2 | CASSSILLAGPGETQYF | TGTGCCAGCAGCTCAATACTCCTAGCGGGGCCCGGGGAGACCCAGTACTTC
. | TRBJ2-5 | TRBV6-5 | . | CASSYHPGEDTQYF | TGTGCCAGCAGTTACCACCCGGGGGAAGATACCCAGTACTTC